This record covers a single T cell receptor (beta chain). Its target is not known. The ends were cut back, 0 bases at V and 12 bases at J, with 15 bases in the middle. Per the germline V gene, CDR1 is MNHNY and CDR2 is SVGAGI (reference sequence). This CDR3 is 14 amino acids long. The record originates from a study of cytomegalovirus exposure and HLA in healthy donors. Study-wide results and limits: Clonal expansion, a later analysis showed, was greater in HLA-associated TCR beta chains than in equally common others. It was taken for granted in presence/absence analyses that sequencing depth across donors was roughly uniform.

The PCR was carried out with 60 Vbeta primers and 13 Jbeta primers. Assay: immunoSEQ multiplex PCR; the TCRdb copy retains only in-frame clones and omits some. The sample yields 140,000 or so clones, about 74% seen once. The TCR originated in a middle-aged woman in good health and CMV-seronegative. The chain couples TRBV6-6 to TRBJ2-1; possibly TRBD2 for D (6 bases). Sequencing was done on a sample of PBMCs. This chain's CDR3 is CASSYSYNGRVQFF. The CDR3 nucleotides are TGTGCCAGCAGTTACTCGTATAACGGGAGAGTGCAGTTCTTC.